This T cell receptor beta chain was obtained from a study of CD8 T cells in Susac syndrome. TCR beta was sequenced from blood CD8+ and CD4+ T cells. The multiple sclerosis controls were treatment-naive patients, and their relapsing-remitting disease was stable or active. TEMRA cells were enriched by FACS, and CD4+ and CD8+ T cells were negatively isolated. The RNA, about 0.5 to 1 ug, was put through reverse transcription using random hexamers. An immunoSEQ multiplex PCR generated amplified TCR beta CDR3 products spanning 54 Vbeta and 13 Jbeta. MiXCR, run by TCRdb on the immunoSEQ multiplex PCR reads, gives a single entry per CDR3 protein. Of approximately 120,000 distinct CDR3 sequences in the sample, around 91% were seen once. Germline-derived CDR1 and CDR2 are PRHDT and FYEKMQ (reference sequence). The ends were cut back, 2 bases at V and 3 bases at J, with 13 bases in the middle. There are 15 residues in the CDR3.

Sequenced: CD8+ T cells from PBMCs. The chain is built from TRBV13 and TRBJ1-2; no clear D gene. The TCR sequence derives from a human donor with multiple sclerosis. Here the CDR3 reads CASSLNPSTYYGYTF. The CDR3 region has the DNA TGTGCCAGCAGCTTAAATCCCTCTACCTACTATGGCTACACCTTC.